Below are 31 T cell receptor beta chains sequenced from a single sample in a study of T-cell reconstitution after alpha-beta-depleted transplantation in children. Researchers prepared the TCRbeta library using unique molecular identifiers, the study reports. TCRdb re-analysed the PCR reads in MiXCR, keeping a single row per CDR3 protein. The sample records 360,000 or so distinct CDR3 sequences, roughly 22% being singletons. The sequences come from PBMCs from the stem cell graft donor, collected from the stem cell graft. These receptors all stem from a human donor who donated a stem cell graft to a child with acute myeloid leukemia.

This sequence joins TRBV9 and TRBJ2-1, with 10 bases that match TRBD2. The V segment lost 0 bases and the J segment 0 bases; nucleotides outside the gene matches: 6. The germline gives CDR1 SGDLS, CDR2 YYNGEE. This CDR3 has 18 residues. Written as DNA, the CDR3 is TGTGCCAGCAGCGTAGGGACTAGCGGTCTGGGCTCCTACAATGAGCAGTTCTTC. Its translation: CASSVGTSGLGSYNEQFF.

This chain uses TRBV24-1 with TRBJ2-1; 9 nucleotides match TRBD1. Germline CDR1 and CDR2: KGHDR and SFDVKD. CDR3 size: 15 residues. V was clipped by 4 bases and J by 7 bases; unmatched bases: 7. CDR3 nucleotides: TGTGCCACCAGTGACGGACAGGGGAGTAGTAATGAGCAGTTCTTC. Translated, it gives CATSDGQGSSNEQFF.

There are a few counts of this clonotype. The chain is built from TRBV28 and TRBJ1-5; TRBD1 matches at 7 bases. V lost 5 bases, J lost 2 bases, and 3 bases stayed unmatched. Germline V gene data show CDR1 as MDHEN and CDR2 as SYDVKM. The CDR3 covers 14 residues. The CDR3 here is CASSIGQGNQPQHF. DNA of the CDR3: TGTGCCAGCAGTATCGGACAGGGCAATCAGCCCCAGCATTTT.

This chain links TRBV4-2 with TRBJ1-2; tentatively, D is TRBD1 (6 bases). The CDR3 sequence is 15 residues long. Between the trimmed V and J ends, which lost 0 bases and 8 bases, there was a span of 16 bases. Germline CDR1 LGHNA, CDR2 YNFKEQ. The CDR3 here is CASSQDPGVYWGYTF. For the CDR3, the DNA is TGTGCCAGCAGCCAAGATCCAGGGGTATATTGGGGCTACACCTTC.

This chain joins TRBV25-1 and TRBJ2-3, with 7 bases identical to TRBD2. The CDR3 is 16 residues long. The germline V gene has CDR1 MGHDK and CDR2 SYGVNS. Germline trimming cut 1 base from V and 4 bases from J; bases unmatched to any gene: 8. The CDR3 DNA sequence: TGTGCCAGCAGTGAATTTGAGGCGGGAGTCGCAGATACGCAGTATTTT. Residues: CASSEFEAGVADTQYF.

This clonotype was seen repeatedly, ten times or more. The chain links TRBV20-1 to TRBJ2-1, with 7 bases lining up with TRBD1. Germline V lookup: CDR1 DFQATT, CDR2 SNEGSKA (reference sequence). The length of the CDR3 is 15 residues. Germline trimming cut 4 bases from V and 3 bases from J; bases unmatched to any gene: 9. The CDR3 region is CSATEGQKGYNEQFF. The DNA of the CDR3 is TGCAGTGCTACCGAGGGACAGAAAGGCTACAATGAGCAGTTCTTC.

The chain recombines TRBV4-1 with TRBJ2-7; D call uncertain. Germline values: CDR1 MGHRA, CDR2 YSYEKL. Trimming removed 0 bases from V and 0 bases from J, with 9 bases in between. The CDR3 consists of 15 residues. The CDR3 spells CASSQERRSSYEQYF. The DNA for the CDR3 is TGCGCCAGCAGCCAAGAGAGACGGAGCTCCTACGAGCAGTACTTC.

The V gene is TRBV20-1, the J gene TRBJ1-2; D unresolved. V lost 3 bases and J 4 bases, leaving 15 bases between the germline ends. The CDR3 sequence is 14 residues long. Germline CDR1 and CDR2: DFQATT and SNEGSKA (reference sequence). The CDR3 nucleotides are TGCAGTGCTAGTCGGGCCTCGGGGAGCTATGGCTACACCTTC. Protein product: CSASRASGSYGYTF.

This clonotype was detected many times. The chain employs TRBV20-1 and TRBJ2-5; 9 nucleotides line up with TRBD2. The germline V gene has CDR1 DFQATT and CDR2 SNEGSKA (reference sequence). This CDR3 contains 15 residues. Unmatched junction bases numbered 8, after V lost 4 bases and J lost 2 bases. DNA for the CDR3: TGCAGTGCTACGACCGGGACTAGCATACAAGAGACCCAGTACTTC. This gives the protein CSATTGTSIQETQYF.

This clonotype was seen more than once but under ten times. This chain connects TRBV11-1 to TRBJ2-7; D call uncertain. Trimming shortened V by 1 base and J by 2 bases, and 12 bases separated the two germline ends. Germline V gives CDR1 SGHAT, CDR2 FQDESV (reference sequence). The CDR3 runs to 15 residues. CDR3 sequence reads: CASSLGVGTAYEQYF. The CDR3 bases are TGTGCCAGCAGCTTAGGGGTAGGTACGGCCTACGAGCAGTACTTC. Full variable domain (missing parts from reference TRBV11-1 and TRBJ2-7): EAEVAQSPRYKITEKSQAVAFWCDPISGHATLYWYRQILGQGPELLVQFQDESVVDDSQLPKDRFSAERLKGVDSTLKIQPAELGDSAMYLCASSLGVGTAYEQYFGPGTRLTVT.

This clonotype appeared many times. V gene TRBV29-1 combines with J gene TRBJ1-5; no definite D call. With 4 bases removed from V and 1 base from J, the gap between germline ends came to 8 bases. The CDR3 has 13 residues. Germline V gene data show CDR1 as SQVTM and CDR2 as ANQGSEA. The CDR3 DNA follows: TGCAGCGTTGCTGACGGAAGCAATCAGCCCCAGCATTTT. Translated: CSVADGSNQPQHF.

This clonotype was observed at least ten times. This sequence joins TRBV29-1 and TRBJ2-7; 7 positions agree with TRBD2. With V trimmed by 4 bases and J by 5 bases, 17 bases remained unmatched. Germline lookup yields CDR1 SQVTM and CDR2 ANQGSEA. The CDR3 has 16 amino acids. The CDR3 reads CSVALSETLAEDEQYF. CDR3 coding DNA: TGCAGCGTTGCCCTGAGTGAAACCCTAGCGGAAGACGAGCAGTACTTC.

The sample holds a few counts of this clonotype. The chain recombines TRBV5-1 with TRBJ2-7; TRBD2 matches 10 bases. V lost 4 bases, J lost 5 bases, and 3 bases stayed unmatched. The CDR3 spans 13 residues. Per the germline V gene, CDR1 is SGHRS and CDR2 is YFSETQ. CDR3 region: CASSRGTSDEQYF. The DNA of the CDR3 is TGCGCCAGCAGCCGCGGGACTAGCGACGAGCAGTACTTC.

The V and J genes are TRBV24-1 and TRBJ2-7; D is undetermined. CDR1 and CDR2 from the germline V gene are KGHDR and SFDVKD. V lost 2 bases, J lost 6 bases, and 4 bases lay in between. This CDR3 has 11 residues. The CDR3 protein is CATSDSGEQYF. For the CDR3, the DNA is TGTGCCACCAGTGATTCAGGCGAGCAGTACTTC.

The chain uses TRBV12-3 or TRBV12-4 and TRBJ1-1, with D unclear. The CDR3 is 11 amino acids. Trimming left V 6 bases short and J 7 bases short, with 9 bases between. CDR3 region: CASSILGEAFF. CDR3 sequence (DNA): TGTGCCAGCAGCATACTCGGTGAAGCTTTCTTT.

The sample holds one count of this clonotype. This chain uses TRBV28 with TRBJ1-2; TRBD1 aligns across 9 bases. The CDR3 totals 13 residues. Unmatched junction bases numbered 6, after V lost 6 bases and J lost 7 bases. Germline loops: CDR1 MDHEN, CDR2 SYDVKM. CDR3 in amino acids: CASSRQGGIGYTF. In DNA, the CDR3 is TGTGCCAGCAGCCGACAGGGGGGTATTGGCTACACCTTC.

This clonotype was recorded at least ten times. The chain recombines TRBV10-3 with TRBJ2-5, with 8 bases aligning to TRBD1. The CDR3 is made up of 15 amino acids. Per germline, CDR1 ENHRY and CDR2 SYGVKD. V trimming: 2 bases; J trimming: 1 base; junction bases outside the gene matches: 3. CDR3 loop: CAISEGTGAQETQYF. In DNA form, the CDR3 reads TGTGCCATCAGTGAGGGGACAGGTGCCCAAGAGACCCAGTACTTC.

This clonotype came up a few times. The V gene is TRBV20-1, the J gene TRBJ1-2; a weak D match, TRBD1 (5 bases). Germline-derived CDR1 and CDR2 are DFQATT and SNEGSKA (reference sequence). V shed 3 bases and J shed 8 bases, with 10 bases lying between them. The CDR3 sequence is 11 residues long. In nucleotides, the CDR3 is TGCAGTGCTAGCTGGGGGGACGGCTACACCTTC. Its translation: CSASWGDGYTF.

This clonotype has a handful of counts. This chain links TRBV7-9 with TRBJ2-1, with TRBD1 as a possible D gene (5 bases). This CDR3 is built from 14 residues. The germline V and J ends were trimmed by 7 bases and 0 bases, with 10 bases remaining between them. Germline CDR1 and CDR2: SEHNR and FQNEAQ (reference sequence). CDR3 residues: CASTGITSYNEQFF. The CDR3 coding sequence is TGTGCCAGCACAGGGATCACCTCCTACAATGAGCAGTTCTTC. The whole variable domain, filled in from reference TRBV7-9 and TRBJ2-1, reads DTGVSQNPRHKITKRGQNVTFRCDPISEHNRLYWYRQTLGQGPEFLTYFQNEAQLEKSRLLSDRFSAERPKGSFSTLEIQRTEQGDSAMYLCASTGITSYNEQFFGPGTRLTVL.

This clonotype was seen many times. The chain uses TRBV6-5 and TRBJ2-1; D remains unclear. From germline, CDR1 is MNHEY and CDR2 SVGAGI. Trimming took off 4 bases at V and 12 bases at J, with 16 bases between the two ends. The CDR3 is 13 amino acids. CDR3 coding DNA: TGTGCCAGCAGTTCTTACGCGGACGCCGGGCAGTTCTTC. This codes for CASSSYADAGQFF.

This clonotype came up a few times. The chain has TRBV7-2 and TRBJ2-2; TRBD1 aligns across 8 bases. CDR1 is SGHTA and CDR2 is FQGNSA in the germline V gene. Unmatched junction bases numbered 11, after V lost 4 bases and J lost 7 bases. The CDR3 runs 16 residues. The CDR3 DNA reads as TGTGCCAGCAGCTCATTTCAGGGGGCGCAGAACGGGGAGCTGTTTTTT. Encoded protein: CASSSFQGAQNGELFF.

The CDR3 protein is CASSYRPGLASEQYF. The CDR3 region has the DNA TGTGCCAGCAGTTACCGCCCAGGGCTAGCGTCCGAGCAGTACTTC. The rearrangement joins TRBV6-5 to TRBJ2-7, with a possible D match to TRBD2 (6 bases). V lost 2 bases, J lost 6 bases, and 17 bases lay in between. CDR1 is MNHEY and CDR2 is SVGAGI in the germline V gene. The CDR3 consists of 15 residues.

The V and J genes are TRBV28 and TRBJ2-3, with a possible D match to TRBD2 (5 bases). Per germline, CDR1 MDHEN and CDR2 SYDVKM. This CDR3 contains 12 residues. The germline V and J ends were trimmed by 2 bases and 8 bases, with 8 bases remaining between them. The CDR3 protein is CASSLTRVTQYF. The CDR3, as DNA: TGTGCCAGCAGTTTAACTAGGGTTACGCAGTATTTT. Full variable domain (missing parts from reference TRBV28 and TRBJ2-3): DVKVTQSSRYLVKRTGEKVFLECVQDMDHENMFWYRQDPGLGLRLIYFSYDVKMKEKGDIPEGYSVSREKKERFSLILESASTNQTSMYLCASSLTRVTQYFGPGTRLTVL.

The table lists this clonotype with a few counts. The CDR3: CSARGPSLKSSGNTIYF. In DNA, the CDR3 is TGCAGTGCTAGAGGACCCTCCCTCAAGAGCTCTGGAAACACCATATATTTT. V is TRBV20-1 and J is TRBJ1-3; D unresolved. In germline, CDR1 is DFQATT, CDR2 SNEGSKA (reference sequence). The CDR3 contains 17 residues. With 1 base removed from V and 0 bases from J, the gap between germline ends came to 16 bases.

This clonotype was detected only a few times. The chain has TRBV20-1 and TRBJ1-2; no definite D call. This CDR3 region has 15 residues. The V and J ends lost 1 base and 3 bases respectively, with 15 bases between them. Germline CDR1 reads DFQATT; CDR2 reads SNEGSKA (reference sequence). The chain's CDR3 is CSARASDGYHYGYTF. The CDR3 DNA sequence: TGCAGTGCTAGAGCTTCGGACGGGTACCACTATGGCTACACCTTC.

The chain uses TRBV12-3 or TRBV12-4 and TRBJ2-2; 10 nucleotides line up with TRBD2. The trim removed 5 bases at V and 4 bases at J, leaving 10 bases unmatched. This CDR3 has 17 amino acids. The CDR3 is CASSPSLAGVSTGELFF. CDR3 sequence (DNA): TGTGCCAGCAGTCCGTCTCTAGCGGGAGTGAGCACCGGGGAGCTGTTTTTT.

The chain uses TRBV27 and TRBJ2-7; 12 bases are shared with TRBD1. CDR3 length: 17 residues. V shed 0 bases and J 5 bases; nucleotides not matched to a gene: 8. Germline V CDR1 and CDR2: MNHEY, SMNVEV (reference sequence). Written as DNA, the CDR3 is TGTGCCAGCAGTTTATCGGATGATGGGACAGGGGGCCACGAGCAGTACTTC. It is translated as CASSLSDDGTGGHEQYF.

This clonotype has ten or more counts. This rearrangement joins TRBV29-1 to TRBJ2-1; D is unclear. CDR3 size: 14 residues. Trimming removed 0 bases from V and 2 bases from J, with 8 bases in between. Germline assignment: CDR1 SQVTM and CDR2 ANQGSEA. The CDR3 region is CSVEERGTYNEQFF. As DNA, the CDR3 is TGCAGCGTTGAAGAGCGTGGGACCTACAATGAGCAGTTCTTC.

The V call is TRBV24-1, the J call TRBJ2-2, with D tentatively TRBD1 (6 bases). The germline CDR1 and CDR2 sequences are KGHDR and SFDVKD. This CDR3 is 13 amino acids long. V was trimmed by 4 bases and J by 6 bases, leaving 8 bases between them. The CDR3 bases are TGTGCCACCAGTGACGAGGGGGCCGGGGAGCTGTTTTTT. Its protein product is CATSDEGAGELFF.

This clonotype was recorded at least ten times. CDR3 amino acids: CASARDSSYNEQFF. The CDR3, as DNA: TGTGCCAGCGCACGGGACAGTTCCTACAATGAGCAGTTCTTC. This chain joins TRBV6-1 and TRBJ2-1; 7 bases align to TRBD1. V gave up 8 bases and J gave up 1 base; unmatched junction bases: 5. CDR3 length: 14 amino acids. The germline V gene encodes CDR1 MNHNS and CDR2 SASEGT.

This clonotype was counted only a few times. The chain uses TRBV20-1 and TRBJ2-1, with TRBD2 matching over 9 bases. This CDR3 has 16 amino acids. Germline V lookup: CDR1 DFQATT, CDR2 SNEGSKA (reference sequence). V lost 0 bases and J lost 7; bases outside the gene matches: 10. CDR3 DNA sequence: TGCAGTGCTAGAGATAACGTAGCGGGAGCATTGAATGAGCAGTTCTTC. Translating it yields CSARDNVAGALNEQFF.